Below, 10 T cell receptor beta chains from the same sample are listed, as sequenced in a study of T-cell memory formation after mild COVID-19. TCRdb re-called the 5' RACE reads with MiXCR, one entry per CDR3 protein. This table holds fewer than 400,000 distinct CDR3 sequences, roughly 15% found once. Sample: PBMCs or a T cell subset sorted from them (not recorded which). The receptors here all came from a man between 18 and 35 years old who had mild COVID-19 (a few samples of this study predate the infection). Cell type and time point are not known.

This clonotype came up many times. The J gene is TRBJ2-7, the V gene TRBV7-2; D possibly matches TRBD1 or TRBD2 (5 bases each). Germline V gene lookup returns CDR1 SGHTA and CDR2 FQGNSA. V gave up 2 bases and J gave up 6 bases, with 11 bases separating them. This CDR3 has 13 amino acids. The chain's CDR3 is CASSLRRGGEQYV. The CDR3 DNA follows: TGTGCCAGCAGCTTACGTCGTGGGGGCGAGCAGTACGTC.

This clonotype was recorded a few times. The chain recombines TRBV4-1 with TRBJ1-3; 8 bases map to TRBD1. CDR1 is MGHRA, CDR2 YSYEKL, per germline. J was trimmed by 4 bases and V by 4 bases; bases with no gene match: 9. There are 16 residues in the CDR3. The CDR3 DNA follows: TGCGCCAGCAGCCTCGGGACAGGACGGAACGGAAACACCATATATTTT. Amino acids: CASSLGTGRNGNTIYF.

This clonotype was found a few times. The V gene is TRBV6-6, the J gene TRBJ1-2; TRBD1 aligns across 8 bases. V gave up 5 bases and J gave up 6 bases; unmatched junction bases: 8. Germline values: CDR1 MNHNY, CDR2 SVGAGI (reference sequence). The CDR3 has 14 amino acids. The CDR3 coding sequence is TGTGCCAGCAGTCCGGACAGGGCGGTACATGGCTACACCTTC. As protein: CASSPDRAVHGYTF.

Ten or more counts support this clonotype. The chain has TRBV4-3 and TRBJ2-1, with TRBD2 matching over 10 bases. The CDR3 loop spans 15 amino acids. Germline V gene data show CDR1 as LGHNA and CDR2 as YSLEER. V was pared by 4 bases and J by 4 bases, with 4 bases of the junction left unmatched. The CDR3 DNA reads TGCGCCAGCAGCCCGAGACTAGCGGGTTACAATGAGCAGTTCTTC. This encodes CASSPRLAGYNEQFF.

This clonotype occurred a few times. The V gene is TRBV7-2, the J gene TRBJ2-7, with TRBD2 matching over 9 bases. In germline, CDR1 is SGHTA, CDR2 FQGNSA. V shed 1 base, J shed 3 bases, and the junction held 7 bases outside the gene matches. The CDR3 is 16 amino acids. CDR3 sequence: CASSLGGGLASYEQYF. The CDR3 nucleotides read TGTGCCAGCAGCTTAGGCGGGGGACTAGCAAGCTACGAGCAGTACTTC.

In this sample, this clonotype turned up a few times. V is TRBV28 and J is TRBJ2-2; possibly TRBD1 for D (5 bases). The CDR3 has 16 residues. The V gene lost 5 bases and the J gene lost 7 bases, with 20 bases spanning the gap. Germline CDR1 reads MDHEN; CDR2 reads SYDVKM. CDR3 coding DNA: TGTGCCAGCAGTCCTTTACTCAGGGTTGTCGTCGGGGAGCTGTTTTTT. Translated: CASSPLLRVVVGELFF.

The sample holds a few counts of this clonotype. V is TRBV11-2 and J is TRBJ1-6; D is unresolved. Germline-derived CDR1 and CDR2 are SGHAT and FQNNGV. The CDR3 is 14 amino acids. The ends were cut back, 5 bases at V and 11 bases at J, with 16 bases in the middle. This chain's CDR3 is CASSPAGPGTPLHF. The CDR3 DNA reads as TGTGCCAGCAGCCCGGCTGGGCCGGGGACACCCCTCCACTTT.

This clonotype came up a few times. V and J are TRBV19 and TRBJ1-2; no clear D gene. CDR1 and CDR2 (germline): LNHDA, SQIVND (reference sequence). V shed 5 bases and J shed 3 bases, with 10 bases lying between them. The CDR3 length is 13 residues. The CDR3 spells CASSYDIYYGYTF. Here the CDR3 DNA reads TGTGCCAGTAGTTACGACATCTACTATGGCTACACCTTC. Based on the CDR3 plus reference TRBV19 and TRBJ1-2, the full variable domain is DGGITQSPKYLFRKEGQNVTLSCEQNLNHDAMYWYRQDPGQGLRLIYYSQIVNDFQKGDIAEGYSVSREKKESFPLTVTSAQKNPTAFYLCASSYDIYYGYTFGSGTRLTVV.

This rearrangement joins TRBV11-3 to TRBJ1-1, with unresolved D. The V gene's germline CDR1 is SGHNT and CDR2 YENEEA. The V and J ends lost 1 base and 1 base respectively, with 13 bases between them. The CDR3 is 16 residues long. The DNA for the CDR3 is TGTGCCAGCAGCTTAGGGGCGGGATTAACGAACACTGAAGCTTTCTTT. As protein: CASSLGAGLTNTEAFF.

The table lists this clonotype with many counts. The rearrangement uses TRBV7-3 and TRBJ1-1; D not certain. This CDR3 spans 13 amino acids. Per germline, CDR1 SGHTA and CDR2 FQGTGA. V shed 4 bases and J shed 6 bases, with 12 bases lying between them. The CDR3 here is CASSSVVFSEAFF. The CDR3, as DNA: TGTGCCAGCAGCTCCGTCGTCTTCTCTGAAGCTTTCTTT.